Each of the 30 T cell receptor beta chains below was sequenced from the same sample in a study of blood T cell repertoires in COVID-19 (dated by TCRdb to the early 2020s). Library preparation employed the immunoSEQ multiplex PCR assay. This immuneACCESS table, as held by TCRdb, lists in-frame sequences with V and J called but not all clones. Of the missing ones, under half trace to an unresolved V gene in checked studies; the others have no known cause. The sample profile shows roughly 440,000 clones; approximately 89% of them were found once. Around an eighth of the sample is taken by the ten largest. Sequenced input: peripheral blood. All receptors come from a woman between 50 and 59 years old with COVID-19, enrolled during active disease.

The genes are TRBV28 and TRBJ2-1; the match to TRBD2 covers 12 bases. From germline, CDR1 is MDHEN and CDR2 SYDVKM. V gave up 6 bases and J gave up 9 bases; unmatched junction bases: 6. The CDR3 extends over 14 amino acids. CDR3 sequence reads: CASRWTSGDTEQFF. CDR3 DNA sequence: TGTGCCAGCAGGTGGACTAGCGGGGACACTGAGCAGTTCTTC. Full variable domain (outside the CDR3, taken from reference TRBV28 and TRBJ2-1): DVKVTQSSRYLVKRTGEKVFLECVQDMDHENMFWYRQDPGLGLRLIYFSYDVKMKEKGDIPEGYSVSREKKERFSLILESASTNQTSMYLCASRWTSGDTEQFFGPGTRLTVL.

The J gene is TRBJ2-7, the V gene TRBV5-4, with 8 bases lining up with TRBD2. V gave up 1 base and J gave up 7 bases; unmatched junction bases: 4. The CDR3 is 13 residues long. From germline, CDR1 is SGHNT and CDR2 YYREEE (reference sequence). The CDR3 DNA is TGTGCCAGCAGCTTGATGTCTAGCGGGGAGCAGTACTTC. It translates to CASSLMSSGEQYF.

This chain links TRBV18 with TRBJ1-1; 7 positions match TRBD1. The CDR3 consists of 13 residues. The V and J ends lost 6 bases and 3 bases, in that order; junction bases with no gene match: 4. The V gene's germline CDR1 is KGHSH and CDR2 LQKENI. The CDR3 DNA is TGTGCCAGCTCCTACGACAGGGACACTGAAGCTTTCTTT. It translates to CASSYDRDTEAFF.

CDR3 sequence (DNA): TGCGCCAGCATGAGGGGCCGGTCTAGCGGGGGTAGGAACAATGAGCAGTTCTTC. Translating it yields CASMRGRSSGGRNNEQFF. V usage is TRBV10-2 and J usage is TRBJ2-1; 10 positions match TRBD2. V was clipped by 7 bases and J by 5 bases; unmatched bases: 17. CDR1 and CDR2 (germline): WSHSY, SAAADI. The CDR3 runs to 18 residues.

This clone was counted once. The CDR3 DNA reads TGTGCCAGCAGGATTAGGGGTCGACTAGCCAAAAACATTCAGTACTTC. Translation gives CASRIRGRLAKNIQYF. The V gene is TRBV7-7, the J gene TRBJ2-4, with D possibly TRBD1 on 5 matching bases. Looked up from germline, CDR1 is SSHAT and CDR2 is FNYEAQ (reference sequence). This CDR3 has 16 residues. V was cut by 6 bases and J by 0 bases, with 15 bases left in between.

The CDR3 spells CASGPGQSNQPQHF. The CDR3 region has the DNA TGTGCTAGTGGACCGGGACAGAGCAATCAGCCCCAGCATTTT. V usage is TRBV12-5 and J usage is TRBJ1-5, with 7 bases aligning to TRBD1. CDR3 length equals 14 residues. Germline CDR1 is LGHNT and CDR2 is FRNRAP. The J segment lost 1 base and the V segment lost 6 bases, leaving 3 bases of the junction unmatched.

The V call is TRBV9, the J call TRBJ2-2; TRBD2 might be the D (6 bases). CDR1 SGDLS and CDR2 YYNGEE come from the germline V gene. V gave up 4 bases and J gave up 8 bases, with 15 bases separating them. The CDR3 length is 14 residues. This CDR3 reads CASSCDRAGGELFF. The CDR3 DNA sequence: TGTGCCAGCAGCTGCGACCGGGCGGGGGGGGAGCTGTTTTTT.

The gene calls are TRBV19 and TRBJ2-1, with a possible D match to TRBD2 (6 bases). The CDR3 runs to 15 residues. V dropped 2 bases and J dropped 5 bases, with 13 bases sitting between them. Germline V gene sequence: CDR1 LNHDA, CDR2 SQIVND (reference sequence). CDR3 residues: CASSISSGAHNEQFF. CDR3 coding DNA: TGTGCCAGTAGTATATCGTCGGGAGCCCACAATGAGCAGTTCTTC.

The chain uses TRBV7-2 and TRBJ1-2, with a possible D match to TRBD1 (5 bases). This CDR3 is 15 amino acids long. CDR1 is SGHTA, CDR2 FQGNSA, per germline. Deletions cut 5 bases from V and 0 bases from J, with 13 bases between. The CDR3 reads CASSGKTATNYGYTF. The CDR3, as DNA: TGTGCCAGCAGCGGGAAGACAGCTACTAACTATGGCTACACCTTC.

This chain uses TRBV2 with TRBJ1-3; TRBD1 aligns across 9 bases. From germline, CDR1 is SNHLY and CDR2 FYNNEI. The trim removed 6 bases at V and 4 bases at J, leaving 7 bases unmatched. The CDR3 runs 15 residues. The CDR3 bases are TGTGCCAGCAGACCAGACAGGGGGAAAGGAAACACCATATATTTT. It specifies CASRPDRGKGNTIYF.

This clone was found a few times. The junction and the germline gene differ at one end; a read error may be behind it. The gene calls are TRBV7-9 and TRBJ1-2, with TRBD1 matching over 7 bases. This CDR3 has 15 residues. The germline V gene has CDR1 SEHNR and CDR2 FQNEAQ (reference sequence). This chain's CDR3 is CASSIAGTAHYGYTF. The CDR3 DNA sequence: TGTGCCAGCAGCATAGCCGGGACAGCTCACTATGGCTACACCTTC.

The chain combines TRBV5-1 with TRBJ1-3, with D possibly TRBD1 on 5 matching bases. The CDR3 contains 14 residues. Per germline, CDR1 SGHRS and CDR2 YFSETQ. V lost 0 bases and J lost 2, with 6 bases in between. CDR3 loop: CASSLDRPGNTIYF. As DNA, the CDR3 is TGCGCCAGCAGCTTGGACAGGCCTGGAAACACCATATATTTT.

The chain combines TRBV5-1 with TRBJ1-5; no clear D gene. The germline V gene encodes CDR1 SGHRS and CDR2 YFSETQ. Trimming left V 2 bases short and J 7 bases short, with 19 bases between. This CDR3 comprises 16 residues. CDR3 residues: CASSFRFTAGTQPQHF. The CDR3 bases are TGCGCCAGCAGCTTCCGGTTTACCGCGGGAACACAGCCCCAGCATTTT.

CDR3 in amino acids: CASSPSGDSSYNSPLHF. Here the CDR3 DNA reads TGTGCCAGCAGCCCTTCCGGGGACAGCTCCTATAATTCACCCCTCCACTTT. The V gene is TRBV6-4, the J gene TRBJ1-6; 7 nucleotides agree with TRBD1. The J segment lost 0 bases and the V segment lost 6 bases, leaving 8 bases of the junction unmatched. The CDR3 is 17 residues long. Germline V gene sequence: CDR1 MRHNA, CDR2 SNTAGT.

The V and J genes are TRBV7-2 and TRBJ1-5, with D possibly matching TRBD1 (5 bases). This CDR3 has 14 amino acids. V lost 1 base to trimming and J lost 8 bases, with 12 bases between them. CDR1 and CDR2 from the germline V gene are SGHTA and FQGNSA. CDR3 region: CASSLGQGLEPQHF. Written as DNA, the CDR3 is TGTGCCAGCAGCTTAGGGCAGGGACTGGAGCCCCAGCATTTT.

V is TRBV27 and J is TRBJ1-1; D perhaps matches TRBD1 (6 bases). Trimming took 6 bases from V and 5 from J, leaving 16 bases between them. The CDR3 runs 14 residues. Germline loops: CDR1 MNHEY, CDR2 SMNVEV (reference sequence). The CDR3 sequence: CASSIQGGATEAFF. The DNA of the CDR3 is TGTGCCAGCAGCATACAGGGTGGGGCGACTGAAGCTTTCTTT.

In nucleotides, the CDR3 is TGCGCCAGCAGCCCCTCGGGACAGTCCCTCGGGGGAGCTTTCTTT. Its protein product is CASSPSGQSLGGAFF. This rearrangement joins TRBV4-1 to TRBJ1-1; TRBD1 matches at 7 bases. Germline CDR1 reads MGHRA; CDR2 reads YSYEKL. The trim removed 4 bases at V and 10 bases at J, leaving 15 bases unmatched. This CDR3 is built from 15 residues.

V usage is TRBV5-8 and J usage is TRBJ2-4; TRBD1 aligns across 9 bases. Germline loops: CDR1 SGHTS, CDR2 YDEGEE. The CDR3 is 16 amino acids. V lost 2 bases and J lost 6; bases outside the gene matches: 9. CDR3 bases: TGTGCCAGCAGCTTTCTCGTGGGACAGGGAATAAACATTCAGTACTTC. As protein: CASSFLVGQGINIQYF.

CDR3: CASGDRGVNSPLHF. The CDR3 DNA reads TGTGCCAGCGGGGACAGGGGAGTTAATTCACCCCTCCACTTT. The chain joins TRBV6-5 to TRBJ1-6, with 10 bases matching TRBD1. Germline V gene lookup returns CDR1 MNHEY and CDR2 SVGAGI. This CDR3 has 14 residues. Trimming at V came to 8 bases and at J to 6 bases, leaving 4 bases not matched to a gene.

The CDR3 reads CASSPSGVSQPQHF. The CDR3 DNA is TGTGCCAGCAGCCCATCCGGGGTGAGTCAGCCCCAGCATTTT. The rearrangement joins TRBV6-5 to TRBJ1-5; D is uncertain. Germline V gene sequence: CDR1 MNHEY, CDR2 SVGAGI. V dropped 6 bases and J dropped 6 bases, with 15 bases sitting between them. The CDR3 has 14 residues.

The chain couples TRBV6-6 to TRBJ1-2; 8 bases map to TRBD1. Germline CDR1 reads MNHNY; CDR2 reads SVGAGI (reference sequence). The CDR3 covers 16 residues. V lost 6 bases to trimming and J lost 0 bases; unmatched junction nucleotides: 9. CDR3 loop: CASSPSQGAPNYGYTF. DNA for the CDR3: TGTGCCAGCAGCCCGAGCCAGGGGGCGCCTAACTATGGCTACACCTTC.

The chain carries TRBV7-9 and TRBJ2-5; TRBD1 is a possible D gene (6 bases). Trimming removed 5 bases from V and 5 bases from J, with 12 bases in between. CDR1 is SEHNR, CDR2 FQNEAQ, per germline (reference sequence). This CDR3 has 13 amino acids. CDR3 amino acids: CASSPQGQETQYF. The CDR3 region has the DNA TGTGCCAGCAGCCCACAGGGTCAGGAGACCCAGTACTTC.

V and J are TRBV5-1 and TRBJ2-5; no firm D call. CDR3 length: 15 amino acids. CDR1 is SGHRS and CDR2 is YFSETQ in the germline V gene. Trimming removed 2 bases from V and 3 bases from J, with 14 bases in between. CDR3 nucleotide sequence: TGCGCCAGCAGCTTTGCTGGGCCCCCTGAAGAGACCCAGTACTTC. Residues: CASSFAGPPEETQYF.

The chain links TRBV30 to TRBJ1-5; D may be TRBD1 (5 bases). Germline loops: CDR1 GTSNPN, CDR2 SVGIG (reference sequence). The CDR3 is made up of 13 amino acids. The germline V and J ends were trimmed by 5 bases and 2 bases, with 10 bases remaining between them. The CDR3 DNA follows: TGTGCCTGGGACGACAGTGGCAATCAGCCCCAGCATTTT. This gives the protein CAWDDSGNQPQHF.

The chain recombines TRBV30 with TRBJ2-3, with 8 positions matching TRBD2. The germline CDR1 and CDR2 sequences are GTSNPN and SVGIG (reference sequence). This CDR3 is built from 13 residues. J lost 5 bases, V lost 2 bases, and 3 bases had no gene match. For the CDR3, the DNA is TGTGCCTGGAGTCAAAGCGGGGGAGATACGCAGTATTTT. Protein product: CAWSQSGGDTQYF.

The chain uses TRBV6-5 and TRBJ1-4; a possible D gene is TRBD1 (5 bases). In germline, CDR1 is MNHEY, CDR2 SVGAGI. The CDR3 runs 14 residues. V lost 8 bases and J 8 bases, leaving 18 bases between the germline ends. The DNA of the CDR3 is TGTGCCAGCCGGAATACGGGGGTCCGGGAAAAACTGTTTTTT. This sequence encodes CASRNTGVREKLFF.

This clone appeared once. The chain combines TRBV9 with TRBJ1-4, with 9 bases matching TRBD1. Trimming cost V 3 bases and J 8 bases; bases outside gene matches: 8. CDR3 length equals 15 residues. Germline CDR1 and CDR2: SGDLS and YYNGEE. CDR3 in amino acids: CASSATGGAGEKLFF. The CDR3 region has the DNA TGTGCCAGCAGCGCAACAGGGGGCGCGGGGGAAAAACTGTTTTTT.

This sequence joins TRBV14 and TRBJ1-2; 10 bases map to TRBD1. The CDR3 is 15 residues long. Germline V gives CDR1 SGHDN, CDR2 FVKESK. V shed 4 bases and J 8 bases; nucleotides not matched to a gene: 10. The CDR3 region has the DNA TGTGCCAGCAGCCCCTCGGGACAGGGGTATGAGGGCTACACCTTC. Its protein is CASSPSGQGYEGYTF.

The chain links TRBV6-5 to TRBJ2-2; unclear D gene. The length of the CDR3 is 12 residues. The V end lost 6 bases, the J end lost 4 bases, and 6 bases lay between the germline ends. CDR1 MNHEY and CDR2 SVGAGI come from the germline V gene. CDR3 residues: CASRMSTGELFF. Written as DNA, the CDR3 is TGTGCCAGCAGAATGAGCACCGGGGAGCTGTTTTTT.

The J gene is TRBJ1-6, the V gene TRBV7-9; D ambiguous. Germline assignment: CDR1 SEHNR and CDR2 FQNEAQ (reference sequence). This CDR3 region has 14 residues. V was pared by 3 bases and J by 6 bases, with 9 bases between. This chain's CDR3 is CASSLVTVNSPLHF. The DNA for the CDR3 is TGTGCCAGCAGCTTGGTTACAGTTAATTCACCCCTCCACTTT.